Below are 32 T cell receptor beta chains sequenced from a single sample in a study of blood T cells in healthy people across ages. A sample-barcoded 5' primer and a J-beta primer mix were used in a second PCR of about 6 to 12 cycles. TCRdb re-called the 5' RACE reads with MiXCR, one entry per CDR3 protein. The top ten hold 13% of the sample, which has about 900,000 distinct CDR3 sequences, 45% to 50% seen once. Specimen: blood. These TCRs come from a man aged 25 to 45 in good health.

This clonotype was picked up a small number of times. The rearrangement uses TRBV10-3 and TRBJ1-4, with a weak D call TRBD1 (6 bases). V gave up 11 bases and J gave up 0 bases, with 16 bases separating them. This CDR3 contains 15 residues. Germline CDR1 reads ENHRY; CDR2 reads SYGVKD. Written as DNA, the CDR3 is TGTGCCTCCCAAGCCGCAGGGGCAACTAATGAAAAACTGTTTTTT. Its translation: CASQAAGATNEKLFF.

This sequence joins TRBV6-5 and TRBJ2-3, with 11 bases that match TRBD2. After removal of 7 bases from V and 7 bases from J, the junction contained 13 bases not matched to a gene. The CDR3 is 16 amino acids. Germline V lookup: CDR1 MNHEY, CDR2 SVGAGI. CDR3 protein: CASTPTASGGPHTQYF. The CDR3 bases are TGTGCCAGCACCCCAACGGCTAGCGGGGGGCCTCATACGCAGTATTTT.

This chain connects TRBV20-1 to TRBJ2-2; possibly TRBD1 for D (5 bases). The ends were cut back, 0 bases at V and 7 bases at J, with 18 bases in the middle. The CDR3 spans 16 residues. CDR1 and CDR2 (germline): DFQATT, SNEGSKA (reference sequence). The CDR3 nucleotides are TGCAGTGCTAGAGATTGGTCGGCAGGGTCTGGCGGGGAGCTGTTTTTT. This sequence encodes CSARDWSAGSGGELFF.

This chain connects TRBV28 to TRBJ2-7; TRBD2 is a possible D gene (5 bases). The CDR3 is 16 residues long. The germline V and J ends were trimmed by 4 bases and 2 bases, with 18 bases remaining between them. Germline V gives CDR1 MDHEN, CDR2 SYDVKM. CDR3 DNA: TGTGCCAGCAGTTCCATACTAGGGCCCCTTACCTACGAGCAGTACTTC. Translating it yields CASSSILGPLTYEQYF.

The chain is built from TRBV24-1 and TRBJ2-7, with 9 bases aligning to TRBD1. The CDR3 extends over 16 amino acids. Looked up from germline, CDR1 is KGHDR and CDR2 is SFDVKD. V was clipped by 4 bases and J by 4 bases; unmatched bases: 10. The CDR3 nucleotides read TGTGCCACCAGTGACTCTCGACAGGGGGTACTTTACGAGCAGTACTTC. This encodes CATSDSRQGVLYEQYF.

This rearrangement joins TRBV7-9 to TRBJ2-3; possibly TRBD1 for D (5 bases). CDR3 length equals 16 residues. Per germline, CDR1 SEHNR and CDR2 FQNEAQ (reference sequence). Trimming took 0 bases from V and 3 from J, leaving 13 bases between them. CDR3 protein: CASSLAQGAGTDTQYF. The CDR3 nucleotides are TGTGCCAGCAGCTTAGCCCAAGGGGCAGGGACAGATACGCAGTATTTT.

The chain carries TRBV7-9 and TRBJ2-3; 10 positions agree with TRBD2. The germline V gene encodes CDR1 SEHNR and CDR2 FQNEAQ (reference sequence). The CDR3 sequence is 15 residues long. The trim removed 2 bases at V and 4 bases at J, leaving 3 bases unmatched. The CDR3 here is CASSLTSGMPDTQYF. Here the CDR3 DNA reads TGTGCCAGCAGCTTAACTAGCGGGATGCCAGATACGCAGTATTTT.

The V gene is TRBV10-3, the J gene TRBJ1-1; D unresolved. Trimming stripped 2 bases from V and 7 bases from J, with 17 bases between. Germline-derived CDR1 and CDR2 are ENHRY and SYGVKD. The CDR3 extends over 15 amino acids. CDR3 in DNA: TGTGCCATCAGTGAGGGGTTTTGGGGAGGCAGTGAAGCTTTCTTT. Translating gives CAISEGFWGGSEAFF.

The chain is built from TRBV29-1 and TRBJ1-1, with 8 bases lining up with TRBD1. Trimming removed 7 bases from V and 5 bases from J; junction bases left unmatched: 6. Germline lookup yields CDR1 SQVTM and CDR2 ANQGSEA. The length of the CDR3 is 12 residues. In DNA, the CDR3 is TGCAGCGCCGGACAGGGACAAACTGAAGCTTTCTTT. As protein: CSAGQGQTEAFF.

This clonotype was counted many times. CDR3 amino acids: CSARDSEQAKNIQYF. CDR3 in DNA: TGCAGTGCTAGAGATAGTGAGCAGGCTAAAAACATTCAGTACTTC. The chain couples TRBV20-1 to TRBJ2-4; D gene unclear. This CDR3 comprises 15 residues. Trimming left V 0 bases short and J 4 bases short, with 13 bases between. CDR1 and CDR2 from the germline V gene are DFQATT and SNEGSKA (reference sequence).

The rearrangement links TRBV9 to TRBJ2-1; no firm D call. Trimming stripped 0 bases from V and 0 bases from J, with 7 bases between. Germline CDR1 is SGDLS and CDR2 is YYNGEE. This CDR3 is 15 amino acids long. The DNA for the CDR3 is TGTGCCAGCAGCGTAGACTCGTACTCCTACAATGAGCAGTTCTTC. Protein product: CASSVDSYSYNEQFF.

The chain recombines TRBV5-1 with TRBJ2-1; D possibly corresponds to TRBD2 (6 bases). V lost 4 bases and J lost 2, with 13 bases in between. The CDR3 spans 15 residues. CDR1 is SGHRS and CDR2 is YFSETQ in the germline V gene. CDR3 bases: TGCGCCAGCAGCACCGACGGGGGTACCTACAATGAGCAGTTCTTC. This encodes CASSTDGGTYNEQFF.

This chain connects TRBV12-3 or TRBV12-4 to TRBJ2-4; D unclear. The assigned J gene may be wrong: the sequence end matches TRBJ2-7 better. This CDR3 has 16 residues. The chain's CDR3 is CASSFSWGSNPYEQYF. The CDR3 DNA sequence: TGTGCCAGCAGTTTTAGTTGGGGTAGCAACCCCTACGAGCAGTACTTC.

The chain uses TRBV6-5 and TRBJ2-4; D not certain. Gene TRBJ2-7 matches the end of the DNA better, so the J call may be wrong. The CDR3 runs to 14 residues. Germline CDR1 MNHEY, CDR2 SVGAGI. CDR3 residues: CASSSKYNSYEQYF. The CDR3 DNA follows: TGTGCCAGCAGCAGCAAGTACAACTCCTACGAGCAGTACTTC.

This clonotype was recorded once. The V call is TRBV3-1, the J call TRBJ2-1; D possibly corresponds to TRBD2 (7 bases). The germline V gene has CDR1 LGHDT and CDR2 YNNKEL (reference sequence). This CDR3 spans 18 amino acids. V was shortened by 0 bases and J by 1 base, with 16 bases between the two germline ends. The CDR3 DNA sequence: TGTGCCAGCAGCCAAGAGAGGGGGAGGGGTCGGTCCTACAATGAGCAGTTCTTC. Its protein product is CASSQERGRGRSYNEQFF.

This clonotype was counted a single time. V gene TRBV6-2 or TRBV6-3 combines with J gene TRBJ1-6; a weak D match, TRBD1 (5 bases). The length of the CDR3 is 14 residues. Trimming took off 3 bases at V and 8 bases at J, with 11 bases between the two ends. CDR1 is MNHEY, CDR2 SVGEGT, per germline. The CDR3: CASSYRGGDSPLHF. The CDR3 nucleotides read TGTGCCAGCAGTTATCGGGGGGGGGATTCACCCCTCCACTTT.

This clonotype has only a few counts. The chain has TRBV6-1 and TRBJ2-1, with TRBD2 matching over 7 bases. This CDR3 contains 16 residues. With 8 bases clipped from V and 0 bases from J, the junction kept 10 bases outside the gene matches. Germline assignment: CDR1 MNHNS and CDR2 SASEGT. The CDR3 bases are TGTGCCAGCGGGGACTATCTAGCGAGCTCCTACAATGAGCAGTTCTTC. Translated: CASGDYLASSYNEQFF.

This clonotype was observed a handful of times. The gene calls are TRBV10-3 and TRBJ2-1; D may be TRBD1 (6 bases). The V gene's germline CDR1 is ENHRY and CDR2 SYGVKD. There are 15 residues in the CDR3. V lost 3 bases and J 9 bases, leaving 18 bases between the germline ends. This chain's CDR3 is CAISEGTPLGGEQFF. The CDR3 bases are TGTGCCATCAGTGAAGGGACACCCTTAGGGGGTGAGCAGTTCTTC.

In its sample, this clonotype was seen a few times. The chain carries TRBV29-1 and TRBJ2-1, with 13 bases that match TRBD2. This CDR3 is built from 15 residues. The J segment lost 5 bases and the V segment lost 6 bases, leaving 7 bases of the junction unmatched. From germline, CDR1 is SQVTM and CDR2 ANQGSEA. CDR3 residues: CSVAPGLAGHNEQFF. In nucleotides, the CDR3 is TGCAGCGTCGCTCCGGGACTAGCGGGGCACAATGAGCAGTTCTTC.

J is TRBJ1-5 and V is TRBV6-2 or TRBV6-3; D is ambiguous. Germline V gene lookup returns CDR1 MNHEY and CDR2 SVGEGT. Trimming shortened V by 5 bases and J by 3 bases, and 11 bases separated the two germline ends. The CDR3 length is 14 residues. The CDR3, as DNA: TGTGCCAGCAGTCCTCGAGTTAACAATCAGCCCCAGCATTTT. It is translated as CASSPRVNNQPQHF.

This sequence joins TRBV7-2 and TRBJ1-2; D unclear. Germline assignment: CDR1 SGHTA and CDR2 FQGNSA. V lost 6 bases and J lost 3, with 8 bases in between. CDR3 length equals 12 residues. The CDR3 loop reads CASSQKDYGYTF. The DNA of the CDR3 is TGTGCCAGCAGTCAAAAGGACTATGGCTACACCTTC.

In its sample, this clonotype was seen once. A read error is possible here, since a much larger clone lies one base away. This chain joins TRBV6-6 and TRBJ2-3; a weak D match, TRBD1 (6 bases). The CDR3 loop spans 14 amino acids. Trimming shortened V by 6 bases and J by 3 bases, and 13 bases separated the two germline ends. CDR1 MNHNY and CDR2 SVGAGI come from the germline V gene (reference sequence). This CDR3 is CASSDRWVTDTQYF. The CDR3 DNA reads TGTGCCAGCAGCGACAGGTGGGTAACAGATACGCAGTATTTT.

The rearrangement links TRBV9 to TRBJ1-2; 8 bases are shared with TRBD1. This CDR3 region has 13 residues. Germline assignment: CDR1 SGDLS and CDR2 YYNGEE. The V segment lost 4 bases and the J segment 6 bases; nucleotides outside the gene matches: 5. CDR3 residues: CASSIQGADGYTF. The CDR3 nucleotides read TGTGCCAGCAGCATCCAGGGGGCGGATGGCTACACCTTC.

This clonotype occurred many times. The CDR3 DNA follows: TGCAGTGCTAGAAGGGCGACAGGAACGAACCAGCCCCAGCATTTT. Its protein product is CSARRATGTNQPQHF. The chain couples TRBV20-1 to TRBJ1-5; possible D gene TRBD1, 6 bases. V lost 2 bases and J 7 bases, leaving 18 bases between the germline ends. CDR3 length: 15 residues. CDR1 and CDR2 from the germline V gene are DFQATT and SNEGSKA (reference sequence).

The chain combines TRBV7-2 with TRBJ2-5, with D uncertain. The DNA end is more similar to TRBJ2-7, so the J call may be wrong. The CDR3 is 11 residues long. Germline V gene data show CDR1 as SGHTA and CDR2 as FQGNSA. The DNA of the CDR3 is TGTGCCAGCAGCTTACGTTGCGAGCAGTACTTC. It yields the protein CASSLRCEQYF.

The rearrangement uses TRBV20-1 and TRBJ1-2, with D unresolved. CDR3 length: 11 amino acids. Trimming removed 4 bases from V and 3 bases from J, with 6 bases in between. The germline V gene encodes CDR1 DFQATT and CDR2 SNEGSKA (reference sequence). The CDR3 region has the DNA TGCAGTGCTAACAACGACTATGGCTACACCTTC. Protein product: CSANNDYGYTF.

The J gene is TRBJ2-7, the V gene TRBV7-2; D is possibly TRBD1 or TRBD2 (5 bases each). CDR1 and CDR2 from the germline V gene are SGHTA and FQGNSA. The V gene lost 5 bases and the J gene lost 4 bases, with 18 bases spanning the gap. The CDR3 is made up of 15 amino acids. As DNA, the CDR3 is TGTGCCAGCAGCCGGGACGCCCGGAGAGGATACGAGCAGTACTTC. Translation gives CASSRDARRGYEQYF.

This CDR3 reads CASSSPGPTDTQYF. For the CDR3, the DNA is TGTGCCAGCTCGAGCCCAGGACCCACAGATACGCAGTATTTT. The V and J genes are TRBV18 and TRBJ2-3, with no clear D. V gave up 6 bases and J gave up 2 bases, with 12 bases separating them. The CDR3 has 14 residues. The germline gives CDR1 KGHSH, CDR2 LQKENI.

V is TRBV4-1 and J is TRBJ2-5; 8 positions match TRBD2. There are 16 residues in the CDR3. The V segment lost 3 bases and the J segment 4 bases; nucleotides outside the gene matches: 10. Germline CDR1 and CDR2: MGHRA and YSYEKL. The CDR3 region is CASSQSAGGRLETQYF. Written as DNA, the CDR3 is TGCGCCAGCAGCCAGAGCGCGGGGGGTCGCCTAGAGACCCAGTACTTC.

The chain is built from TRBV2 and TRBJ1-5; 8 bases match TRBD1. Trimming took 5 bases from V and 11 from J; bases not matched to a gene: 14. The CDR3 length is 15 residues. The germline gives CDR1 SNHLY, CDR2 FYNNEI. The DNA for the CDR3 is TGTGCCAGCAGTCTCACCGGACAGGGTGGTTCGGCCCAGCATTTT. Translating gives CASSLTGQGGSAQHF.

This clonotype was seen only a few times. The CDR3 reads CSANLGLQETQYF. CDR3 DNA sequence: TGCAGTGCTAACCTGGGACTCCAAGAGACCCAGTACTTC. The chain combines TRBV20-1 with TRBJ2-5; the D gene is possibly TRBD2 (6 bases). V shed 4 bases and J shed 1 base, with 10 bases lying between them. Germline lookup yields CDR1 DFQATT and CDR2 SNEGSKA (reference sequence). The CDR3 sequence is 13 residues long.

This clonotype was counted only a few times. The CDR3 spells CASSQEGYSGDPTDTQYF. CDR3 nucleotide sequence: TGCGCCAGCAGCCAAGAAGGCTATAGCGGGGACCCCACAGATACGCAGTATTTT. The V and J genes are TRBV4-1 and TRBJ2-3; 8 nucleotides match TRBD2. The CDR3 sequence is 18 residues long. After removal of 0 bases from V and 2 bases from J, the junction contained 10 bases not matched to a gene. The germline V gene has CDR1 MGHRA and CDR2 YSYEKL.